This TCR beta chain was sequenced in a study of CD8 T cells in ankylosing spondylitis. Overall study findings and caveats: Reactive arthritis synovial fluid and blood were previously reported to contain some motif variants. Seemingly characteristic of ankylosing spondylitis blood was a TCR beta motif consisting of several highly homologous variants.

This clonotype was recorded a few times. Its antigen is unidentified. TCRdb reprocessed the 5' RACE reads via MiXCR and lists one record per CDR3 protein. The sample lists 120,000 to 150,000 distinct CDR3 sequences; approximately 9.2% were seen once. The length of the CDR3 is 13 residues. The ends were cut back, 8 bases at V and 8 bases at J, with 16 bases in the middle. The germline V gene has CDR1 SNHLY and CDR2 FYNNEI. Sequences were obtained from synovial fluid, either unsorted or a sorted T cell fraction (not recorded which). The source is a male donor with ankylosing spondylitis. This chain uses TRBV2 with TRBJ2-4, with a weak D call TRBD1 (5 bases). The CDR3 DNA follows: TGTGCCAGCGGGTGGCAGGGCGAGGACATTCAGTACTTC. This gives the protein CASGWQGEDIQYF.